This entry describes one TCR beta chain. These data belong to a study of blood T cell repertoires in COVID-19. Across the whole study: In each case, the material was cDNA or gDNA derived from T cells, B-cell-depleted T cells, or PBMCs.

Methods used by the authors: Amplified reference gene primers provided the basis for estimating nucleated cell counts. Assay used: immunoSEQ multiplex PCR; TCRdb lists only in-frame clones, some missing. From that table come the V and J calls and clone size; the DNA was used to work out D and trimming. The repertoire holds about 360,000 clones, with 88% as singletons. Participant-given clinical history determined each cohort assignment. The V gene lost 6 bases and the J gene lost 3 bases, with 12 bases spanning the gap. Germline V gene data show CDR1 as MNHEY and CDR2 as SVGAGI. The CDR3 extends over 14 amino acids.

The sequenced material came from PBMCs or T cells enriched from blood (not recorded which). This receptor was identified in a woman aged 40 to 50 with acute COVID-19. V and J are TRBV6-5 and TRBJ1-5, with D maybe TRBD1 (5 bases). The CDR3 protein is CASRATALNQPQHF. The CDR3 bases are TGTGCCAGCAGGGCGACAGCACTCAATCAGCCCCAGCATTTT.